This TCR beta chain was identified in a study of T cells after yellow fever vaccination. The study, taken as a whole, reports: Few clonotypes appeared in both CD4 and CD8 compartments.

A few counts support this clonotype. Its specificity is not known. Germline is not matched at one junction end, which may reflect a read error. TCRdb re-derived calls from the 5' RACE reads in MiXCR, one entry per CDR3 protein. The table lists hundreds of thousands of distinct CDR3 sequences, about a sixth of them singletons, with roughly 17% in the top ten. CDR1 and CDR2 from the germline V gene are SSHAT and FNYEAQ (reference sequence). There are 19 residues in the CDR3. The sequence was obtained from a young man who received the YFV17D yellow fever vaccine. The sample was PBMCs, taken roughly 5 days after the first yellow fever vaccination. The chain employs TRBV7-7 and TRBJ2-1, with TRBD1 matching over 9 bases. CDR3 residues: CASSLNLGGTGTSYNEQFF. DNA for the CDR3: TGTGCTAGCAGCTTAAATCTCGGAGGGACAGGGACCTCCTACAATGAGCAGTTCTTC.